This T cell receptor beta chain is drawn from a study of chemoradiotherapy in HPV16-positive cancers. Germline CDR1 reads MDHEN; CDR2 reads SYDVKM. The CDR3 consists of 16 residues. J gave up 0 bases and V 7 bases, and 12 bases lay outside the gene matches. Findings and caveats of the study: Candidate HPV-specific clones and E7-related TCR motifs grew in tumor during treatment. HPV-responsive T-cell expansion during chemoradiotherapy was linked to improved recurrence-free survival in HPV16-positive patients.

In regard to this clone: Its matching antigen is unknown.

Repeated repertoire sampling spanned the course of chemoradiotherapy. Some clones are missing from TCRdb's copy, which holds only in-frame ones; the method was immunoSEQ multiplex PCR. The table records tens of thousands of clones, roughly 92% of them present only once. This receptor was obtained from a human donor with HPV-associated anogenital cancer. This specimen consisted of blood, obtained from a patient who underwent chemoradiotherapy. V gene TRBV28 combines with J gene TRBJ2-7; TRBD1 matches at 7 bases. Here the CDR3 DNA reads TGTGCCAGCAAACCCCGTCCCGGGACAGCCTCCTACGAGCAGTACTTC. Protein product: CASKPRPGTASYEQYF. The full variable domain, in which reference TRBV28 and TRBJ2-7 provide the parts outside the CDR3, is DVKVTQSSRYLVKRTGEKVFLECVQDMDHENMFWYRQDPGLGLRLIYFSYDVKMKEKGDIPEGYSVSREKKERFSLILESASTNQTSMYLCASKPRPGTASYEQYFGPGTRLTVT.